Below are 7 T cell receptor beta chains sequenced from a single sample in a study of shared clonotypes between healthy human individuals. Clones were sequenced by immunoSEQ multiplex PCR, and TCRdb holds only the in-frame ones, with some missing. The sample includes fewer than 2.5 million clones, roughly 93% seen only once; the top ten take about 0.34%. Sample: naive CD4+ T cells from PBMCs. The subset was: CD45RA+ positively selected. The receptors were sampled from a man aged 18 to 35 in good health. Some clones in this sample may be carry-over from other donors' samples.

V is TRBV2 and J is TRBJ1-3; D gene uncertain. The CDR3 covers 13 residues. From germline, CDR1 is SNHLY and CDR2 FYNNEI. The germline V and J ends were trimmed by 9 bases and 0 bases, with 9 bases remaining between them. DNA of the CDR3: TGTGCCAGTAGGTCCCTCTCTGGAAACACCATATATTTT. It translates to CASRSLSGNTIYF.

The chain couples TRBV18 to TRBJ1-3; D is ambiguous. The CDR3 is 18 amino acids. Trimming shortened V by 2 bases and J by 0 bases, and 17 bases separated the two germline ends. The V gene's germline CDR1 is KGHSH and CDR2 LQKENI. In DNA, the CDR3 is TGTGCCAGCTCACCATTCACCCCCCCAGAGGGCTCTGGAAACACCATATATTTT. Translating gives CASSPFTPPEGSGNTIYF.

The rearrangement uses TRBV6-1 and TRBJ1-2; no reliable D call. The V gene lost 0 bases and the J gene lost 1 base, with 6 bases spanning the gap. Looked up from germline, CDR1 is MNHNS and CDR2 is SASEGT. The CDR3 consists of 14 residues. The CDR3 is CASSEAMRNYGYTF. The DNA of the CDR3 is TGTGCCAGCAGTGAAGCGATGCGTAACTATGGCTACACCTTC.

The chain joins TRBV19 to TRBJ2-1; D call uncertain. Trimming removed 2 bases from V and 0 bases from J, with 8 bases in between. Per the germline V gene, CDR1 is LNHDA and CDR2 is SQIVND (reference sequence). The CDR3 runs 15 residues. As DNA, the CDR3 is TGTGCCAGTAGTATAATGCGGAGCTCCTACAATGAGCAGTTCTTC. Translating it yields CASSIMRSSYNEQFF.

This chain uses TRBV4-3 with TRBJ2-2, with D possibly TRBD1 on 8 matching bases. This CDR3 contains 15 residues. The ends were cut back, 2 bases at V and 5 bases at J, with 12 bases in the middle. Germline CDR1 is LGHNA and CDR2 is YSLEER. CDR3 nucleotides: TGCGCCAGCAGCCAACACAGGGGGGGGACCGGGGAGCTGTTTTTT. It yields the protein CASSQHRGGTGELFF.

The chain recombines TRBV28 with TRBJ1-5; D uncertain. The length of the CDR3 is 13 residues. V was cut by 6 bases and J by 5 bases, with 11 bases left in between. Per germline, CDR1 MDHEN and CDR2 SYDVKM. As DNA, the CDR3 is TGTGCCAGCAGGGAACGGTGGGATCAGCCCCAGCATTTT. Translating it yields CASRERWDQPQHF.

The chain's CDR3 is CASSLGGSGFYNEQFF. CDR3 bases: TGTGCCAGCAGCTTAGGTGGTAGCGGGTTTTACAATGAGCAGTTCTTC. The chain is built from TRBV7-9 and TRBJ2-1; 7 nucleotides agree with TRBD2. Germline-derived CDR1 and CDR2 are SEHNR and FQNEAQ (reference sequence). The CDR3 is 16 residues long. V lost 1 base to trimming and J lost 4 bases; unmatched junction nucleotides: 7.